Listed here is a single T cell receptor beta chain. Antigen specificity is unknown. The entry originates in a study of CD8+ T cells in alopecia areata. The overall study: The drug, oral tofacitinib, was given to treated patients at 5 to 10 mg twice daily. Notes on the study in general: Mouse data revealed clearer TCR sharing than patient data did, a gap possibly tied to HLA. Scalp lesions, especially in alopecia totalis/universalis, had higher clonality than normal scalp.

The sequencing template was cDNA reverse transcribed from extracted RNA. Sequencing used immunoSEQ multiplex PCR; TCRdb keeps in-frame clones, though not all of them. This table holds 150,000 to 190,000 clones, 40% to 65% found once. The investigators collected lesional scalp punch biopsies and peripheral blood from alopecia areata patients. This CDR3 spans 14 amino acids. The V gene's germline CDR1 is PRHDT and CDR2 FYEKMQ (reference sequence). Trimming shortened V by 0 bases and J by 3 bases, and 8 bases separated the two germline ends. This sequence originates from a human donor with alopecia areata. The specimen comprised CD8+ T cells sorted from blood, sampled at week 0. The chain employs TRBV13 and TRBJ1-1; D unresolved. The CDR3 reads CASSLGQSYTEAFF. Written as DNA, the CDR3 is TGTGCCAGCAGCTTAGGACAGAGCTACACTGAAGCTTTCTTT. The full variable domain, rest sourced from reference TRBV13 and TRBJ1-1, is AAGVIQSPRHLIKEKRETATLKCYPIPRHDTVYWYQQGPGQDPQFLISFYEKMQSDKGSIPDRFSAQQFSDYHSELNMSSLELGDSALYFCASSLGQSYTEAFFGQGTRLTVV.